Listed below are T cell receptor beta chains from one sample, sequenced in a study of blood T cell repertoires in COVID-19. This table comes from immunoSEQ multiplex PCR, and its TCRdb copy is limited to in-frame clones, with some not included. The sample includes 180,000 or so clones, approximately 83% seen only once; the top ten take under 15%. Material for sequencing was PBMCs or T cells enriched from blood (not recorded which). The receptors stem from a woman aged 60-75 years who had recovered from COVID-19. The CDR3 runs from the conserved cysteine through the conserved F or W. D genes are given only for firm matches. Size tells how often a clone was seen (once, few, many) or the class of an expanded clone, and some rows leave it out.

len,abundance,d_gene,v_gene,j_gene,CDR3aa,CDR3nt
16,NA,NA,TRBV5-6,TRBJ2-5,CASSSSFGLRGETQYF,TGTGCCAGCAGCAGTTCTTTCGGGCTTAGAGGGGAGACCCAGTACTTC
16,few,NA,TRBV5-4,TRBJ2-2,CASSRWEGVNTGELFF,TGTGCCAGCAGCCGGTGGGAGGGGGTGAACACCGGGGAGCTGTTTTTT
14,NA,NA,TRBV20-1,TRBJ1-6,CSASQDSYNSPLHF,TGCAGTGCTAGTCAGGACTCCTATAATTCACCCCTCCACTTT
11,NA,TRBD1,TRBV29-1,TRBJ1-1,CSALTGDEAFF,TGCAGCGCCCTAACAGGGGATGAAGCTTTCTTT
18,NA,NA,TRBV18,TRBJ2-6,CASSPPGAGTLGANVLTF,TGTGCCAGCTCACCACCGGGGGCGGGCACCCTTGGGGCCAACGTCCTGACTTTC
16,NA,TRBD1,TRBV18,TRBJ1-2,CASSPSVSTGIYGYTF,TGTGCCAGCTCTCCTTCAGTATCGACAGGGATCTATGGCTACACCTTC
13,NA,NA,TRBV12-3/TRBV12-4,TRBJ1-3,CASSLGRGYTIYF,TGTGCCAGCAGTTTAGGCAGGGGCTACACCATATATTTT
13,few,NA,TRBV2,TRBJ2-2,CASNGQITGELFF,TGTGCCAGCAACGGACAGATCACCGGGGAGCTGTTTTTT
12,NA,NA,TRBV4-1,TRBJ1-5,CASSQEAGPQHF,TGCGCCAGCAGCCAAGAGGCGGGTCCGCAGCATTTT
11,NA,TRBD2,TRBV10-3,TRBJ2-1,CAILAGGSQFF,TGTGCCATCTTAGCGGGGGGTTCCCAGTTCTTC
13,NA,NA,TRBV12-5,TRBJ2-7,CASGPEGMWEQYF,TGTGCTAGTGGTCCGGAGGGGATGTGGGAGCAGTACTTC
15,NA,NA,TRBV25-1,TRBJ1-2,CASSETPGTTYGYTF,TGTGCCAGCAGTGAAACGCCAGGCACCACCTATGGCTACACCTTC
15,NA,TRBD2,TRBV7-9,TRBJ2-3,CASSLGLAGTDTQYF,TGTGCCAGCAGCTTAGGCCTAGCGGGAACAGATACGCAGTATTTT
13,NA,NA,TRBV7-3,TRBJ2-1,CASSPPGDGEQFF,TGTGCCAGCAGCCCCCCGGGGGACGGTGAGCAGTTCTTC
15,few,NA,TRBV4-1,TRBJ1-4,CASSQLRATNEKLFF,TGCGCCAGCAGCCAACTCCGGGCAACTAATGAAAAACTGTTTTTT
14,NA,TRBD1,TRBV13,TRBJ2-7,CASSLRQGAREQYF,TGTGCCAGCAGCTTAAGACAGGGGGCGAGAGAGCAGTACTTC
16,NA,NA,TRBV27,TRBJ2-1,CASSPGTRGSNNEQFF,TGTGCCAGCAGTCCCGGGACACGTGGATCCAACAATGAGCAGTTCTTC
16,NA,NA,TRBV19,TRBJ2-1,CASSIGFAGRYNEQFF,TGTGCCAGTAGTATTGGATTTGCGGGCCGCTACAATGAGCAGTTCTTC
16,NA,NA,TRBV5-4,TRBJ2-7,CASSSGGTAAAYEQYF,TGTGCCAGCAGCTCTGGGGGGACTGCGGCCGCCTACGAGCAGTACTTC
16,NA,TRBD2,TRBV7-2,TRBJ2-7,CASSVSQRGRAYEQYF,TGTGCCAGCAGCGTCAGCCAGCGGGGTCGGGCCTACGAGCAGTACTTC
17,once,TRBD2,TRBV28,TRBJ2-3,CASSPGGLAGLTDTQYF,TGTGCCAGCAGTCCTGGGGGACTAGCGGGACTCACAGATACGCAGTATTTT
14,few,NA,TRBV4-2,TRBJ1-2,CASSQDRTDYGYTF,TGTGCCAGCAGCCAAGATAGGACAGACTATGGCTACACCTTC
13,NA,TRBD1,TRBV28,TRBJ2-2,CASSTGATGELFF,TGTGCCAGCAGTACAGGGGCCACCGGGGAGCTGTTTTTT
14,NA,TRBD2,TRBV19,TRBJ2-3,CASSIGGGTDTQYF,TGTGCCAGTAGTATTGGGGGAGGGACAGATACGCAGTATTTT
14,few,TRBD1,TRBV18,TRBJ1-1,CASSPLTGTTEAFF,TGTGCCAGCTCACCATTGACAGGGACCACTGAAGCTTTCTTT
16,NA,NA,TRBV2,TRBJ1-2,CASSEGGQVIHYGYTF,TGTGCCAGCAGTGAAGGAGGGCAGGTTATACACTATGGCTACACCTTC
13,once,TRBD1,TRBV2,TRBJ2-2,CASSYTGAGELFF,TGTGCCAGCAGCTATACAGGGGCCGGGGAGCTGTTTTTT
12,NA,NA,TRBV6-5,TRBJ1-5,CASGGGGQPQHF,TGTGCCAGCGGGGGAGGTGGTCAGCCCCAGCATTTT
15,few,NA,TRBV7-8,TRBJ2-1,CASSVSRFPYNEQFF,TGTGCCAGTAGCGTGAGCCGCTTCCCCTACAATGAGCAGTTCTTC
18,NA,TRBD1,TRBV27,TRBJ1-2,CASSSNHRGRASNYGYTF,TGTGCCAGCAGTTCAAACCACAGGGGGCGAGCATCTAACTATGGCTACACCTTC
14,NA,TRBD1,TRBV24-1,TRBJ2-1,CATSEAGTGNEQFF,TGTGCCACCAGTGAAGCCGGGACAGGGAATGAGCAGTTCTTC
13,once,TRBD2,TRBV15,TRBJ2-3,CATSRDRRREAYF,TGTGCCACCAGCAGAGATCGACGACGGGAGGCGTATTTT
13,many,NA,TRBV28,TRBJ2-5,CASVGGGWETQYF,TGTGCCAGCGTCGGGGGTGGCTGGGAGACCCAGTACTTC